A single sample gave rise to the 8 T cell receptor beta chains below, sequenced in a study of shared clonotypes between healthy human individuals. Cells designated naive CD8 were CD45RO-negative and were positively selected for CCR7, with terminally differentiated effector memory CD45RA+ cells excluded. The repertoire was sequenced with immunoSEQ multiplex PCR; TCRdb's copy has only in-frame clones and lacks some. Counted here are about 2 million clones, about 95% occurring once; the ten biggest clones make up approximately 1.2%. Sequencing input: naive CD8+ T cells sorted from blood. These receptors were obtained from a young man in good health.

The chain is built from TRBV27 and TRBJ1-5; D unclear. V shed 2 bases and J shed 5 bases, with 10 bases lying between them. The germline CDR1 and CDR2 sequences are MNHEY and SMNVEV (reference sequence). This CDR3 region has 14 residues. The CDR3, as DNA: TGTGCCAGCAGTTTAGTGGGCAGCTATCAGCCCCAGCATTTT. Translating gives CASSLVGSYQPQHF.

The V gene is TRBV6-5, the J gene TRBJ2-5; no definite D call. The CDR3 contains 13 residues. From germline, CDR1 is MNHEY and CDR2 SVGAGI. Between the trimmed V and J ends, which lost 6 bases and 5 bases, there was a span of 13 bases. The CDR3 region is CASSEASWETQYF. CDR3 in DNA: TGTGCCAGCAGCGAGGCCAGCTGGGAGACCCAGTACTTC.

The chain combines TRBV6-5 with TRBJ2-5, with TRBD1 matching over 8 bases. V lost 6 bases to trimming and J lost 5 bases; unmatched junction nucleotides: 5. Germline values: CDR1 MNHEY, CDR2 SVGAGI. This CDR3 is 13 amino acids long. The CDR3 coding sequence is TGTGCCAGCAGCCTCAGGGGGCCGGAGACCCAGTACTTC. Encoded protein: CASSLRGPETQYF.

The chain couples TRBV29-1 to TRBJ2-5, with 7 bases lining up with TRBD2. CDR1 is SQVTM, CDR2 ANQGSEA, per germline. Germline trimming cut 7 bases from V and 4 bases from J; bases unmatched to any gene: 12. The CDR3 extends over 14 amino acids. The CDR3 sequence is CSALGEGRAETQYF. Written as DNA, the CDR3 is TGCAGCGCCCTGGGAGAGGGGAGGGCAGAGACCCAGTACTTC.

The chain has TRBV4-2 and TRBJ2-5; no definite D call. This CDR3 has 17 residues. V was shortened by 0 bases and J by 2 bases, with 16 bases between the two germline ends. CDR1 and CDR2 from the germline V gene are LGHNA and YNFKEQ. The CDR3 spells CASSQDWQNLGQETQYF. CDR3 DNA: TGTGCCAGCAGCCAAGATTGGCAGAACTTGGGTCAAGAGACCCAGTACTTC.

The chain carries TRBV7-2 and TRBJ2-7; no definite D call. Looked up from germline, CDR1 is SGHTA and CDR2 is FQGNSA. Trimming stripped 3 bases from V and 5 bases from J, with 14 bases between. CDR3 length equals 14 residues. The CDR3 region is CASSFPNTGDEQYF. CDR3 in DNA: TGTGCCAGCAGCTTCCCAAACACCGGCGACGAGCAGTACTTC.

This clone has only one observation. The V gene is TRBV4-1, the J gene TRBJ2-5; D gene unclear. V was pared by 4 bases and J by 4 bases, with 7 bases between. The CDR3 has 12 amino acids. Germline V gives CDR1 MGHRA, CDR2 YSYEKL. This chain's CDR3 is CASSRNRETQYF. CDR3 sequence (DNA): TGCGCCAGCAGCCGGAACCGAGAGACCCAGTACTTC.

Remarks on this clone: At the DNA level, this CDR3 is encoded by other sequences in the same sample as well. V is TRBV18 and J is TRBJ1-3; no reliable D call. The germline V and J ends were trimmed by 4 bases and 0 bases, with 4 bases remaining between them. Germline V gives CDR1 KGHSH, CDR2 LQKENI. The CDR3 runs to 13 residues. The CDR3 here is CASSRDSGNTIYF. The DNA of the CDR3 is TGTGCCAGCTCACGAGACTCTGGAAACACCATATATTTT.